Following are 5 T cell receptor beta chains from one sample sequenced in a study of neurological immune-mediated disorders. TCRdb analysed the 5' RACE reads with MiXCR anew, one entry per CDR3 protein. The sample consists of some 47,000 distinct CDR3 sequences, around 17% of them appearing once. The sequencing input was PBMCs. Receptor source: a man in his fifties or sixties in good health.

This clonotype has a count of ten or more. V and J are TRBV10-3 and TRBJ2-1; D is uncertain. CDR3 size: 13 residues. Germline assignment: CDR1 ENHRY and CDR2 SYGVKD. Trimming took 10 bases from V and 8 from J, leaving 18 bases between them. The CDR3 sequence: CASTLSSLDEQFF. CDR3 DNA sequence: TGTGCCAGCACCCTTTCCAGTCTCGATGAGCAGTTCTTC.

This clonotype was detected many times. This chain connects TRBV5-1 to TRBJ2-7; D uncertain. The V end was cut by 5 bases, the J end by 1 base, with 13 bases between. Per the germline V gene, CDR1 is SGHRS and CDR2 is YFSETQ. The CDR3 runs 14 residues. The CDR3 protein is CASSLYGPSYEQYF. CDR3 nucleotides: TGCGCCAGCAGTCTATACGGGCCGTCCTACGAGCAGTACTTC.

This clonotype was seen at least ten times. V usage is TRBV20-1 and J usage is TRBJ2-3, with TRBD2 as a possible D gene (7 bases). Germline CDR1 reads DFQATT; CDR2 reads SNEGSKA (reference sequence). V was pared by 6 bases and J by 1 base, with 11 bases between. This CDR3 region has 13 residues. CDR3 coding DNA: TGCAGTGCGGGGGCGGGAGGCACAGATACGCAGTATTTT. Encoded protein: CSAGAGGTDTQYF.

This clonotype occurred many times. The chain uses TRBV29-1 and TRBJ2-5, with D possibly TRBD2 on 5 matching bases. This CDR3 has 13 residues. Trimming cost V 7 bases and J 4 bases, with 16 bases left between them. Germline lookup yields CDR1 SQVTM and CDR2 ANQGSEA. This CDR3 is CSGRATGGETQYF. CDR3 coding DNA: TGCAGCGGTAGGGCCACCGGAGGAGAGACCCAGTACTTC.

The chain links TRBV5-6 to TRBJ2-3; no clear D. The V end was cut by 4 bases, the J end by 4 bases, with 7 bases between. Germline CDR1 reads SGHDT; CDR2 reads YYEEEE. CDR3 size: 12 residues. The CDR3 DNA reads as TGTGCCAGCAGCCGACTGGCAGATACGCAGTATTTT. Amino acids: CASSRLADTQYF.